The source of this T cell receptor (beta chain) is a study of CD8 T cells in Susac syndrome. CDR3 length: 14 residues. Per the germline V gene, CDR1 is SGHRS and CDR2 is YFSETQ. With 4 bases clipped from V and 3 bases from J, the junction kept 7 bases outside the gene matches. Random hexamers were used to reverse transcribe about 0.5 to 1 ug of RNA. TCRdb reprocessed the immunoSEQ multiplex PCR reads with MiXCR, giving one entry per CDR3 protein. The sample carries hundreds of thousands of distinct CDR3 sequences, about 94% recorded once. Sequenced input: CD8+ T cells from PBMCs. The genes are TRBV5-1 and TRBJ2-7; 7 nucleotides match TRBD1. This TCR derives from a human donor with multiple sclerosis. CDR3 sequence (DNA): TGCGCCAGCAGCATGGGACAGCATCACTACGAGCAGTACTTC. It encodes CASSMGQHHYEQYF.